These 21 T cell receptor beta chains were all obtained from the same sample, sequenced in a study of T cell repertoires in cytomegalovirus infection. TCRdb re-called the reads with MiXCR, one entry per CDR3 protein. The sample has approximately 250,000 distinct CDR3 sequences, more than 9% seen once. The sample consisted of PBMCs. These receptors all stem from a human donor in good health (CMV status not recorded). Some clones in this sample may be carry-over from other donors' samples.

This clonotype was detected ten times or more. The genes are TRBV28 and TRBJ2-7, with D possibly matching TRBD1 (6 bases). Germline V gives CDR1 MDHEN, CDR2 SYDVKM. The germline V and J ends were trimmed by 7 bases and 2 bases, with 15 bases remaining between them. This CDR3 spans 14 amino acids. The CDR3, as DNA: TGTGCCAGCATCGACATGGGGACACCCTACGAGCAGTACTTC. Translation gives CASIDMGTPYEQYF.

This clonotype was detected ten times or more. The genes are TRBV7-9 and TRBJ2-7; TRBD1 aligns across 7 bases. Germline assignment: CDR1 SEHNR and CDR2 FQNEAQ (reference sequence). V gave up 3 bases and J gave up 7 bases; unmatched junction bases: 6. The CDR3 covers 13 residues. CDR3 protein: CASSFLTGFEQYF. The CDR3 nucleotides read TGTGCCAGCAGCTTCCTGACAGGGTTTGAGCAGTACTTC. The full variable domain, with the rest looked up from reference TRBV7-9 and TRBJ2-7, is DTGVSQNPRHKITKRGQNVTFRCDPISEHNRLYWYRQTLGQGPEFLTYFQNEAQLEKSRLLSDRFSAERPKGSFSTLEIQRTEQGDSAMYLCASSFLTGFEQYFGPGTRLTVT.

This clonotype appeared a few times. The rearrangement uses TRBV20-1 and TRBJ2-3; 12 positions agree with TRBD2. Germline trimming cut 6 bases from V and 5 bases from J; bases unmatched to any gene: 9. The CDR3 has 15 residues. Germline V gene data show CDR1 as DFQATT and CDR2 as SNEGSKA (reference sequence). The CDR3 DNA is TGCAGTGCGTCCAGACTAGCGGGAGAGGGAGATACGCAGTATTTT. It yields the protein CSASRLAGEGDTQYF.

This clonotype was recorded many times. The rearrangement uses TRBV7-8 and TRBJ2-2; D not certain. V was pared by 2 bases and J by 0 bases, with 7 bases between. Germline CDR1 reads SGHVS; CDR2 reads FQNEAQ. This CDR3 has 15 residues. CDR3 sequence: CASSLIRANTGELFF. The CDR3 DNA follows: TGTGCCAGCAGCTTAATCCGGGCGAACACCGGGGAGCTGTTTTTT.

The gene calls are TRBV6-1 and TRBJ2-7; D gene ambiguous. V was shortened by 5 bases and J by 4 bases, with 9 bases between the two germline ends. This CDR3 spans 12 amino acids. Germline values: CDR1 MNHNS, CDR2 SASEGT. The CDR3 loop reads CASSYDRYEQYF. As DNA, the CDR3 is TGTGCCAGCAGTTACGACCGATACGAGCAGTACTTC.

This clonotype showed up many times. V and J are TRBV6-2 or TRBV6-3 and TRBJ2-3; D possibly corresponds to TRBD1 (6 bases). Germline-derived CDR1 and CDR2 are MNHEY and SVGEGT. CDR3 length equals 14 residues. V lost 6 bases and J lost 3, with 13 bases in between. The CDR3: CASRDRQRTDTQYF. The DNA of the CDR3 is TGTGCCAGCAGAGACAGGCAGAGGACAGATACGCAGTATTTT.

This chain links TRBV5-1 with TRBJ2-5, with 12 bases matching TRBD2. After removal of 0 bases from V and 5 bases from J, the junction contained 5 bases not matched to a gene. The germline V gene encodes CDR1 SGHRS and CDR2 YFSETQ. The length of the CDR3 is 16 residues. CDR3 in amino acids: CASSLELAGGLETQYF. In DNA, the CDR3 is TGCGCCAGCAGCTTGGAGCTAGCGGGAGGGTTGGAGACCCAGTACTTC.

As to this clonotype: It may be a read error: a sequence one base away is much more abundant. The rearrangement joins TRBV2 to TRBJ2-1; possibly TRBD2 for D (5 bases). Per the germline V gene, CDR1 is SNHLY and CDR2 is FYNNEI. V gave up 4 bases and J gave up 3 bases, with 16 bases separating them. The CDR3 contains 16 residues. Here the CDR3 DNA reads TGTGCCAGCAGTGGTGGGCTCAGCGACTACTACAATGAGCAGTTCTTC. Encoded protein: CASSGGLSDYYNEQFF.

This clonotype was observed a few times. The chain uses TRBV12-3 or TRBV12-4 and TRBJ1-5; D unclear. V lost 5 bases and J lost 5, with 7 bases in between. The CDR3 runs 12 residues. The CDR3: CASSMSDQPQHF. CDR3 nucleotides: TGTGCCAGCAGTATGAGCGATCAGCCCCAGCATTTT.

This clonotype was found a few times. J is TRBJ1-1 and V is TRBV6-5; perhaps TRBD1 as D (6 bases). This CDR3 spans 15 amino acids. The V gene's germline CDR1 is MNHEY and CDR2 SVGAGI. Deletions cut 0 bases from V and 5 bases from J, with 13 bases between. CDR3 nucleotides: TGTGCCAGCAGTTACTCGGGGGGGGCACGGACTGAAGCTTTCTTT. This codes for CASSYSGGARTEAFF.

This clonotype occurred many times. The rearrangement links TRBV7-2 to TRBJ1-2; 8 nucleotides line up with TRBD1. CDR3 length: 15 amino acids. Germline CDR1 SGHTA, CDR2 FQGNSA. Unmatched junction bases numbered 7, after V lost 0 bases and J lost 7 bases. The CDR3 sequence: CASSLAETGVIGYTF. For the CDR3, the DNA is TGTGCCAGCAGCTTAGCCGAGACAGGGGTTATTGGCTACACCTTC.

Ten or more counts support this clonotype. The gene calls are TRBV7-2 and TRBJ2-3; 8 bases are a match to TRBD2. V was clipped by 1 base and J by 15 bases; unmatched bases: 3. The V gene's germline CDR1 is SGHTA and CDR2 FQGNSA. There are 11 residues in the CDR3. CDR3: CASSLGSGKYF. The CDR3, as DNA: TGTGCCAGCAGCTTAGGTAGCGGGAAATATTTT.

The chain has TRBV20-1 and TRBJ1-2; D is possibly TRBD1 (5 bases). The V and J ends lost 0 bases and 7 bases respectively, with 12 bases between them. Germline V CDR1 and CDR2: DFQATT, SNEGSKA (reference sequence). The CDR3 consists of 13 residues. CDR3 nucleotides: TGCAGTGCTAGAGACCCAGGGAGAGGTGGCTACACCTTC. Translated, it gives CSARDPGRGGYTF.

There are a few counts of this clonotype. V and J are TRBV5-1 and TRBJ2-5; TRBD1 agrees at 11 bases. V lost 6 bases and J lost 7; bases outside the gene matches: 11. This CDR3 spans 15 amino acids. CDR1 and CDR2 from the germline V gene are SGHRS and YFSETQ. The CDR3 DNA is TGCGCCAGCACCGAGGGACAGGGGGAAATGGGGACCCAGTACTTC. Translating gives CASTEGQGEMGTQYF.

V usage is TRBV12-3 or TRBV12-4 and J usage is TRBJ1-2; unclear D gene. V shed 6 bases and J shed 2 bases, with 13 bases lying between them. The CDR3 spans 14 residues. As DNA, the CDR3 is TGTGCCAGCAGGAGGAGTTCCCTGAACTATGGCTACACCTTC. Translation: CASRRSSLNYGYTF.

The CDR3 DNA sequence: TGTGCCAGCAGCCCCATCGGACAGGGGTCTGGGGCCAACGTCCTGACTTTC. The encoded protein is CASSPIGQGSGANVLTF. The rearrangement uses TRBV7-3 and TRBJ2-6; 9 bases match TRBD1. The germline V gene encodes CDR1 SGHTA and CDR2 FQGTGA. The CDR3 is made up of 17 amino acids. After removal of 5 bases from V and 1 base from J, the junction contained 6 bases not matched to a gene.

This clonotype came up many times. CDR3 amino acids: CASSLFFGGLQSGANVLTF. CDR3 bases: TGTGCCAGCAGCTTATTTTTTGGGGGCCTCCAATCTGGGGCCAACGTCCTGACTTTC. J is TRBJ2-6 and V is TRBV7-2; a possible D gene is TRBD1 (6 bases). CDR1 and CDR2 from the germline V gene are SGHTA and FQGNSA. V was trimmed by 2 bases and J by 1 base, leaving 18 bases between them. CDR3 length equals 19 residues.

This clonotype was counted between two and nine times. The V call is TRBV12-3 or TRBV12-4, the J call TRBJ1-2; D is uncertain. Trimming cost V 3 bases and J 3 bases, with 2 bases left between them. CDR3 length equals 11 residues. In nucleotides, the CDR3 is TGTGCCAGCAGTTTGTACTATGGCTACACCTTC. This translates into CASSLYYGYTF.

This clonotype was counted at least ten times. This sequence joins TRBV12-3 or TRBV12-4 and TRBJ2-1; TRBD2 is a possible D gene (5 bases). The germline V and J ends were trimmed by 2 bases and 7 bases, with 12 bases remaining between them. The length of the CDR3 is 14 residues. The CDR3 bases are TGTGCCAGCAGTTTAATCCGGACGGGAAATGAGCAGTTCTTC. Amino acid sequence: CASSLIRTGNEQFF.

This clonotype was recorded many times. The chain is built from TRBV6-5 and TRBJ2-1; weak D call: TRBD2 (7 bases). Per the germline V gene, CDR1 is MNHEY and CDR2 is SVGAGI. CDR3 length: 17 residues. V was pared by 0 bases and J by 3 bases, with 15 bases between. The CDR3 DNA reads TGTGCCAGCAGTTACTCGGCCGGACTAGGGGGCTACAATGAGCAGTTCTTC. It specifies CASSYSAGLGGYNEQFF.

This clonotype has at least ten counts. The rearrangement joins TRBV20-1 to TRBJ2-5, with D perhaps matching TRBD2 (6 bases). This CDR3 contains 13 residues. V was clipped by 6 bases and J by 2 bases, with 13 bases between them. Looked up from germline, CDR1 is DFQATT and CDR2 is SNEGSKA (reference sequence). The CDR3 loop reads CSALGLVQETQYF. Written as DNA, the CDR3 is TGCAGTGCCTTGGGACTGGTACAAGAGACCCAGTACTTC.